A selection of T cell receptor beta chains follows, all from one sample in a study of naive and memory T cell subsets. MiXCR, run by TCRdb on the UMI-ligation and nested PCR reads, gives a single entry per CDR3 protein. The sample includes just over 80,000 distinct CDR3 sequences, about 8.2% of them seen just once. Source material: naive CD8+ T cells from blood. The origin of the receptors is a human donor in good health. The CDR3 runs from the conserved cysteine through the conserved F or W. A D gene is named only where the DNA matches it firmly. Some rows mark clone size as missing; the rest say once, few, many or name a class of expanded clone.

TRBV4-1,NA,few,TRBJ2-7,TGCGCCAGCAGCCCCGGGACTGTATTCTCCTACGAGCAGTACTTC,CASSPGTVFSYEQYF
TRBV14,NA,many,TRBJ2-1,TGTGCCAGCAGCCAGTCAACACAGGGCAATGAGCAGTTCTTC,CASSQSTQGNEQFF
TRBV12-3/TRBV12-4,TRBD2,NA,TRBJ2-3,TGTGCCAGCAGTTTTTTAGGGCTAGCGGGCACAGATACGCAGTATTTT,CASSFLGLAGTDTQYF
TRBV28,TRBD1,many,TRBJ2-2,TGTGCCAGCAGCAGATACCGGGACAGGATGAACACCGGGGAGCTGTTTTTT,CASSRYRDRMNTGELFF
TRBV5-6,TRBD1,many,TRBJ2-1,TGTGCCAGCAGCTTATCCAAGAACAGGGGGAAGCTCTACAATGAGCAGTTCTTC,CASSLSKNRGKLYNEQFF
TRBV28,NA,NA,TRBJ1-5,TGTGCCAGCAGTTCGCGTAGCAATCAGCCCCAGCATTTT,CASSSRSNQPQHF
TRBV2,NA,NA,TRBJ2-3,TGTGCCAGCGGAGACTTCGGTACAGATACGCAGTATTTT,CASGDFGTDTQYF
TRBV27,NA,NA,TRBJ2-3,TGTGCCAGCAGTTACACACGCACAGATACGCAGTATTTT,CASSYTRTDTQYF
TRBV5-1,TRBD2,few,TRBJ2-1,TGCGCCAGCAGGTCACGACTAGCGTATTCCTACAATGAGCAGTTCTTC,CASRSRLAYSYNEQFF
TRBV7-2,NA,few,TRBJ2-5,TGTGCCAGCAGCTCCACTAGATTTCAAGAGACCCAGTACTTC,CASSSTRFQETQYF
TRBV6-2/TRBV6-3,NA,few,TRBJ2-7,TGTGCCAGCAGTTACTTCGGGACCCCGTCGGACTTC,CASSYFGTPSDF
TRBV4-1,TRBD2,NA,TRBJ2-7,TGCGCCAGCAGCCAAGATTCCGGGAGGTACGAGCAGTACTTC,CASSQDSGRYEQYF
TRBV10-3,NA,NA,TRBJ2-7,TGTGCCATCAGTGAGACCTCCTACGAGCAGTACTTC,CAISETSYEQYF
TRBV19,TRBD2,few,TRBJ2-4,TGTGCCAGTAGTATACTCGGGACTATGGAGAACATTCAGTACTTC,CASSILGTMENIQYF
TRBV4-2,TRBD1,NA,TRBJ2-3,TGTGCCAGCAGTTTGGGACAGGGTGGGGAAGATACGCAGTATTTT,CASSLGQGGEDTQYF
TRBV14,NA,many,TRBJ1-2,TGTGCCAGCAGCCAAGATCCCTTCGCGGCAGTTCGGGGCTACACCTTC,CASSQDPFAAVRGYTF
TRBV11-1,NA,NA,TRBJ2-5,TGTGCCAGCAGCTTAGCGTCAGGTTACCAAGAGACCCAGTACTTC,CASSLASGYQETQYF
TRBV5-1,NA,NA,TRBJ1-2,TGCGCCAGCAGCTTGGGGCAGGTCCGGGACTATGGCTACACCTTC,CASSLGQVRDYGYTF
TRBV10-3,TRBD2,NA,TRBJ2-1,TGTGCCATCAGTGGGGGGACTAGCGGGCACAATGAGCAGTTCTTC,CAISGGTSGHNEQFF
TRBV29-1,NA,many,TRBJ2-7,TGCAGCGTTTCTTGGGGGAACGACGAGCAGTACTTC,CSVSWGNDEQYF
TRBV10-3,NA,NA,TRBJ2-3,TGTGCCATCAGTGAATCCTCCGGCACAGCTCGCACAGATACGCAGTATTTT,CAISESSGTARTDTQYF
TRBV24-1,NA,NA,TRBJ1-3,TGTGCCACCAGTGAGTCGGGGACACCTTCTGGAAACACCATATATTTT,CATSESGTPSGNTIYF
TRBV20-1,TRBD2,NA,TRBJ2-1,TGCAGTGCTAGTCAACTAGCGGACTTTCTCTCCTACAATGAGCAGTTCTTC,CSASQLADFLSYNEQFF
TRBV7-9,TRBD2,NA,TRBJ2-1,TGTGCCAGCAGCTTAGTAGCGGGACCGACTAGCGGGAGGTACAATGAGCAGTTCTTC,CASSLVAGPTSGRYNEQFF
TRBV10-2,NA,NA,TRBJ1-4,TGCGCCAGCAGTGAGCTAGCCAGGGATAATGAAAAACTGTTTTTT,CASSELARDNEKLFF
TRBV2,NA,few,TRBJ1-1,TGTGCCAGCAGTGCGGGGGGGAGGGATACTGAAGCTTTCTTT,CASSAGGRDTEAFF
TRBV11-2,NA,NA,TRBJ2-3,TGTGCCAGCAGCTCCAGTCCAGCGACAGATACGCAGTATTTT,CASSSSPATDTQYF
TRBV4-1,NA,many,TRBJ2-7,TGCGCCAGCAGCCAGCCACCGGGACGGGGAGTTTACGAGCAGTACTTC,CASSQPPGRGVYEQYF
TRBV7-9,NA,many,TRBJ1-1,TGTGCCAGCATAAAACCGGACACTGAAGCTTTCTTT,CASIKPDTEAFF
TRBV6-5,NA,NA,TRBJ2-5,TGTGCCAGCAGTTACTCCCCGACCCTGGAGACCCAGTACTTC,CASSYSPTLETQYF
TRBV28,TRBD2,many,TRBJ2-1,TGTGCCAGCAGTTTAGACACTAGCGGGACGCGGGAGCAGTTCTTC,CASSLDTSGTREQFF
TRBV6-6,TRBD1,many,TRBJ1-1,TGTGCCAGCAGTCAAGACAGGGGGACTGAAGCTTTCTTT,CASSQDRGTEAFF
TRBV11-2,TRBD1,few,TRBJ2-1,TGTGCCAGCAGCTTACTCTACAGGGGAAATGAGCAGTTCTTC,CASSLLYRGNEQFF
TRBV14,NA,NA,TRBJ1-1,TGTGCCAGCAGCCAAGTTGCAGGGTTTTCTGATACTGAAGCTTTCTTT,CASSQVAGFSDTEAFF